This is a list of T cell receptor beta chains from one sample in a study of molecular identifiers for immune sequencing clone quantification. TCRdb itself ran the PCR reads through MiXCR, one entry per CDR3 protein. The data show around 89,000 distinct CDR3 sequences, roughly 19% seen once. The sequencing sample was made of naive CD8+ T cells from blood, with Jurkat cell RNA spiked in. These receptors came from a human donor in good health. Some libraries in this study had Jurkat cell RNA spiked in. Both conserved end residues are part of each CDR3. The D gene is left open where the match is weak. Clone size appears in some rows only: once, few, many, or a class for an expanded clone.

abundance	v_gene	d_gene	j_gene	CDR3nt	CDR3aa
many	TRBV11-2	NA	TRBJ2-5	TGTGCCAGCAGCTCCCCAGTCCTTGGCCAAGAGACCCAGTACTTC	CASSSPVLGQETQYF
many	TRBV5-1	NA	TRBJ2-7	TGCGCCAGCAGCTTGGGTCCTGCCTACGAGCAGTACTTC	CASSLGPAYEQYF
many	TRBV9	TRBD2	TRBJ2-3	TGTGCCAGCAGCGTTAGCGGGGTCACAGATACGCAGTATTTT	CASSVSGVTDTQYF
many	TRBV27	NA	TRBJ1-5	TGTGCCAGCAGTTTATTCGGTTATAGCAATCAGCCCCAGCATTTT	CASSLFGYSNQPQHF
many	TRBV3-1	NA	TRBJ1-2	TGTGCCAGCAGCCAAGATCAGACAGTTTACACCTTC	CASSQDQTVYTF
many	TRBV7-6	TRBD1	TRBJ1-6	TGTGCCAGCAGCCCTGGGACAGGGGGGTATAATTCACCCCTCCACTTT	CASSPGTGGYNSPLHF
NA	TRBV21-1	NA	TRBJ2-3	TGTGCCAGAATCGGGGCCGACACAGATACGCAGTATTTT	CARIGADTDTQYF
many	TRBV5-5	NA	TRBJ2-7	TGTGCCAGCAGCCCCATTGAGGGGAGCTCCTACGAGCAGTACTTC	CASSPIEGSSYEQYF
many	TRBV13	NA	TRBJ1-4	TGTGCCAGCAGCAGCAGGGCTCCTAATGAAAAACTGTTTTTT	CASSSRAPNEKLFF
many	TRBV7-2	NA	TRBJ1-4	TGTGCCAGCAGCTTAGCGCTCGGGTTTGCTAATGAAAAACTGTTTTTT	CASSLALGFANEKLFF
NA	TRBV9	NA	TRBJ2-1	TGTACCAGCAGCGTAGAGGAAGGTTCCCCCTACAATGAGCAGTTCTTC	CTSSVEEGSPYNEQFF
NA	TRBV19	NA	TRBJ2-7	TGTGCCAGTAGTCATCAGGGAAGCTCCTACGAGCAGTACTTC	CASSHQGSSYEQYF
NA	TRBV11-2	TRBD2	TRBJ2-3	TGTGCCAGCAGCACGACTAGCGGGGGGTGGACAGATACGCAGTATTTT	CASSTTSGGWTDTQYF
many	TRBV5-1	TRBD2	TRBJ2-7	TGCGCCAGCGCCCCGGGACTAGCGCCCTACGAGCAGTACTTC	CASAPGLAPYEQYF
many	TRBV15	TRBD2	TRBJ2-2	TGTGCCACCAGCGGGGGACTAGCGGTCACCGGGGAGCTGTTTTTT	CATSGGLAVTGELFF
NA	TRBV29-1	NA	TRBJ1-4	TGCAGCGTTACTTGGACAGAGAATGAAAAACTGTTTTTT	CSVTWTENEKLFF
NA	TRBV6-2/TRBV6-3	NA	TRBJ2-7	TGTGCCAGCAGTCTTATCGACGCCACCTACGAGCAGTACTTC	CASSLIDATYEQYF
few	TRBV13	NA	TRBJ1-5	TGTGCCAGCAGCTTAGGGACAGGCAATCAGCCCCAGCATTTT	CASSLGTGNQPQHF
NA	TRBV7-9	TRBD1	TRBJ2-7	TGTGCCAGCAGGCCAACAGGGGCCTACGAGCAGTACTTC	CASRPTGAYEQYF
many	TRBV27	NA	TRBJ2-3	TGTGCCAGCAGTTTATGGGGGAACACAGATACGCAGTATTTT	CASSLWGNTDTQYF
many	TRBV6-6	TRBD2	TRBJ2-2	TGTGCCAGCAGTTACTCGTCTCTAGCGGGAGCGGGGACCGGGGAGCTGTTTTTT	CASSYSSLAGAGTGELFF
many	TRBV14	TRBD2	TRBJ2-3	TGTGCCAGCAGCCCACGACTAGCGGGAATCACAGATACGCAGTATTTT	CASSPRLAGITDTQYF
NA	TRBV19	NA	TRBJ2-2	TGTGCCGTGGAGACTGCGAACACCGGGGAGCTGTTTTTT	CAVETANTGELFF
many	TRBV6-2/TRBV6-3	TRBD2	TRBJ2-5	TGTGCCAGCAGCCACTCCGGTAGCGGGGCACAAGAGACCCAGTACTTC	CASSHSGSGAQETQYF
NA	TRBV20-1	NA	TRBJ2-6	TGCAGTGCCCTCCAAACGACAGACCTCTCTGGGGCCAACGTCCTGACTTTC	CSALQTTDLSGANVLTF
NA	TRBV2	NA	TRBJ2-7	TGTGTCAGCAGTGATCCAGCGGAGTACGAGCAGTACTTC	CVSSDPAEYEQYF
few	TRBV7-3	TRBD1	TRBJ2-3	TGTGCCAGCAGCCCAGAGGGGGCAGCAGATACGCAGTATTTT	CASSPEGAADTQYF
many	TRBV18	TRBD1	TRBJ2-6	TGTGCCAGCTCACCACGGGACAGGCTTGGGGGAACCCCAAAGGGACCTGGGGCCAACGTCCTGACTTTC	CASSPRDRLGGTPKGPGANVLTF
many	TRBV4-1	NA	TRBJ1-3	TGCGCCAGCAGCCCCCAGGGGTCCGGTGGAAACACCATATATTTT	CASSPQGSGGNTIYF
many	TRBV11-2	NA	TRBJ2-2	TGTGCCAGCAGCTTAGGAGGGGGCACCGGGGAGCTGTTTTTT	CASSLGGGTGELFF
many	TRBV19	TRBD2	TRBJ2-1	TGTGCCAGTAGTATGGTGGGACTAGCGGGGTACAATGAGCAGTTCTTC	CASSMVGLAGYNEQFF
many	TRBV20-1	NA	TRBJ1-5	TGCAGTGCGAGGGAAGGTCATAGCAATCAGCCCCAGCATTTT	CSAREGHSNQPQHF